This TCR beta chain came from a study of T cells in Graves' hyperthyroidism and ophthalmopathy. Study-wide context: Sampling of peripheral blood happened at initial diagnosis, prior to any treatment. Study observations and caveats: Blood also contained most expanded thyroid clonotypes above 0.001.

Uncontrolled infection, other autoimmune disease, pregnancy or lactation barred patients from enrollment. PBMCs were obtained from 9 to 10 ml fresh peripheral blood. RNA transcripts yielded amplified TCR beta CDR3 regions. RT-PCR in the first round (using the HTBI primer set) targeted the TCR CDR3. From the multiplex PCR reads, TCRdb called clonotypes with MiXCR, one entry per CDR3 protein. In the table there are 400,000 or so distinct CDR3 sequences, about 14% of which are singletons. This clonotype was counted between two and nine times. What it binds is unknown. This CDR3 has 15 amino acids. V lost 5 bases and J lost 3; bases outside the gene matches: 8. The germline gives CDR1 SGDLS, CDR2 YYNGEE.

The TCR comes from a man over 45 with Graves' ophthalmopathy. Sequenced material: blood. The chain links TRBV9 to TRBJ1-3, with 7 bases lining up with TRBD1. The CDR3 nucleotides read TGTGCCAGCAGTTTCCGTCAGGGGGATGGAAACACCATATATTTT. It encodes CASSFRQGDGNTIYF. Full variable domain (missing parts from reference TRBV9 and TRBJ1-3): DSGVTQTPKHLITATGQRVTLRCSPRSGDLSVYWYQQSLDQGLQFLIQYYNGEERAKGNILERFSAQQFPDLHSELNLSSLELGDSALYFCASSFRQGDGNTIYFGEGSWLTVV.